The entry that follows covers one T cell receptor (beta chain) sequence. No cognate antigen has been identified for it. No base quality values were provided; no much bigger clone lies one nucleotide off. The data belong to a study of blood T cell repertoires in COVID-19 (dated by TCRdb to the early 2020s). Regarding the research as a whole: The collaborator samples originated in the United States, Italy and Spain and spanned the acute and convalescent phases of COVID-19. The material from the prospective study consisted of cDNA or gDNA derived from T cells, B-cell-depleted T cells, or PBMCs. Subjects who had been exposed to COVID-19, were actively infected with it, or had recovered from it provided the deeply sampled blood TCRbeta repertoires that made up the dataset. The repertoires were made available in a free public database intended to serve as a resource for research on the immune response to SARS-CoV-2. Samples were obtained from the ongoing ImmuneRACE study (first 160 participants) and from over a thousand subjects provided by 6 global collaborators. Sample metadata almost always included a de-identified subject ID, COVID-19 status, age in years and sex. HLA class I and class II types, where available, came from metadata supplied by the sample provider rather than from assay-based typing.

TCRbeta CDR3 regions were amplified from genomic DNA using the immunoSEQ Assay, a bias-controlled multiplex PCR. The study's processing was this. Within the assay, amplification of reference gene primers was used to estimate how many nucleated cells each sample contained. To quantify the absolute abundance of each unique TCRbeta CDR3 rearrangement, sequence reads were collapsed and filtered. For each sample, productive Simpson clonality was calculated as the square root of Simpson's diversity index across productive rearrangements. TCRdb carries this immuneACCESS record with in-frame sequences only. Its versions omit some clonotypes, under half of them owing to an unresolved V gene in the studies checked, with the rest unexplained. D and trimming were read from the DNA, whereas the V and J calls and clone size are those reported in that table. Here the sample has some 240,000 clones; 75% to 85% occur a single time. Around 13% of the sample goes to the ten largest clones.

Collaborating institutions collected whole blood in K2EDTA tubes following their own protocols. For TCRbeta analysis, collaborators shipped samples as frozen whole blood, isolated PBMCs, or DNA extracted from either of those sample types. The trim is 3 bases for V and 2 bases for J, with a gap of 11 bases between the germline ends. The CDR3 covers 14 residues, taking in both the cysteine and the phenylalanine. The kept DNA is CDR3 alone, 42 bases in frame from the first base. As encoded in the germline V gene (reference sequence), CDR1 is SGHKS while CDR2 is YYEKEE. Summary of the overall study and its limitations: The quantity of clinical and demographic metadata differed by source and by participant and was supplied without curation.

The TCR sequence derives from a human donor in a cohort sampled during active COVID-19. This chain is built from TRBV5-5 and TRBJ1-2; confidence is insufficient to name the D gene. Source material: peripheral blood. The CDR3 has the sequence CASSSSTGNYGYTF. The base sequence is TGTGCCAGCAGCTCGTCGACGGGGAACTATGGCTACACCTTC.